The 16 T cell receptor beta chains in this list originate from one sample, sequenced in a study of blood T cell repertoires in COVID-19 (dated by TCRdb to the early 2020s). Library prep was done by the immunoSEQ multiplex PCR assay. What TCRdb holds here is the immuneACCESS table cut down to in-frame rearrangements. Part of the clones is not present; checked against another copy, under half of the missing clones reflect an unresolved V gene, and the others are unexplained. Across this sample there are 30,000 to 35,000 clones, with roughly nine tenths seen only once. The leading ten clones occupy around 0.55% of the sample. The sequenced sample was peripheral blood. These receptors were taken from a woman aged 40 to 55 with active or convalescent COVID-19.

This rearrangement joins TRBV7-9 to TRBJ2-5, with a possible D match to TRBD2 (6 bases). The CDR3 loop spans 17 amino acids. Germline CDR1 reads SEHNR; CDR2 reads FQNEAQ (reference sequence). V shed 5 bases and J shed 2 bases, with 21 bases lying between them. CDR3 sequence: CASSRTVGRGRQETQYF. In DNA, the CDR3 is TGTGCCAGCAGCCGAACAGTCGGGCGGGGACGGCAAGAGACCCAGTACTTC.

This chain links TRBV19 with TRBJ1-5; D may be TRBD1 (6 bases). The CDR3 consists of 18 residues. Germline V gene data show CDR1 as LNHDA and CDR2 as SQIVND (reference sequence). V shed 4 bases and J shed 1 base, with 20 bases lying between them. CDR3 residues: CASSTTPGHSISNQPQHF. CDR3 in DNA: TGTGCCAGTAGTACTACGCCGGGACATAGTATAAGCAATCAGCCCCAGCATTTT.

The J gene is TRBJ1-2, the V gene TRBV12-3 or TRBV12-4, with unresolved D. The CDR3 contains 13 residues. Trimming removed 1 base at V and 6 bases at J, with 9 bases between. The CDR3 DNA reads TGTGCCAGCAGTTTAGGAGGGCCCAATGGCTACACCTTC. It translates to CASSLGGPNGYTF.

The rearrangement joins TRBV5-1 to TRBJ2-7; a possible D gene is TRBD2 (5 bases). Trimming pared 1 base from V and 3 bases from J, leaving 8 bases between. This CDR3 is 13 amino acids long. CDR1 and CDR2 (germline): SGHRS, YFSETQ. In DNA, the CDR3 is TGCGCCAGCAGCTTGCTGGGAGACTACGAGCAGTACTTC. This gives the protein CASSLLGDYEQYF. Supplemented by reference TRBV5-1 and TRBJ2-7, the full variable domain reads KAGVTQTPRYLIKTRGQQVTLSCSPISGHRSVSWYQQTPGQGLQFLFEYFSETQRNKGNFPGRFSGRQFSNSRSEMNVSTLELGDSALYLCASSLLGDYEQYFGPGTRLTVT.

V gene TRBV10-3 combines with J gene TRBJ1-4; D might be TRBD1 (5 bases). There are 13 residues in the CDR3. Trimming stripped 8 bases from V and 8 bases from J, with 15 bases between. CDR1 and CDR2 (germline): ENHRY, SYGVKD. The CDR3 sequence: CAIAPGVWEKLFF. In DNA form, the CDR3 reads TGTGCCATCGCTCCGGGGGTCTGGGAAAAACTGTTTTTT.

The chain joins TRBV20-1 to TRBJ2-7, with a possible D match to TRBD2 (5 bases). The CDR3 is made up of 14 amino acids. Trimming left V 3 bases short and J 4 bases short, with 16 bases between. The germline CDR1 and CDR2 sequences are DFQATT and SNEGSKA (reference sequence). CDR3 nucleotides: TGCAGTGCTAGTAGCCGCGAGGGCCGGTACGAGCAGTACTTC. Encoded protein: CSASSREGRYEQYF.

This chain links TRBV5-1 with TRBJ1-1; 10 bases map to TRBD1. The CDR3 runs 17 residues. Germline assignment: CDR1 SGHRS and CDR2 YFSETQ. V gave up 4 bases and J gave up 1 base; unmatched junction bases: 10. The CDR3 here is CASSPSLGTGANTEAFF. The CDR3 nucleotides are TGCGCCAGCAGCCCCTCATTGGGGACAGGGGCGAACACTGAAGCTTTCTTT.

The chain has TRBV6-5 and TRBJ2-7; 7 nucleotides agree with TRBD1. The junction had 7 bases not matched to a gene; V was cut back by 5 bases and J by 3 bases. This CDR3 is 14 amino acids long. Germline V CDR1 and CDR2: MNHEY, SVGAGI. CDR3 loop: CASSPTGVGYEQYF. The CDR3 DNA reads as TGTGCCAGCAGTCCTACAGGGGTAGGCTACGAGCAGTACTTC.

This sequence joins TRBV19 and TRBJ2-1; 11 bases are shared with TRBD1. Germline V gene data show CDR1 as LNHDA and CDR2 as SQIVND (reference sequence). The CDR3 runs 13 residues. Trimming removed 4 bases from V and 12 bases from J; junction bases left unmatched: 5. The CDR3 region is CASSTGQGAGQFF. The CDR3 nucleotides are TGTGCCAGTAGTACAGGACAGGGGGCAGGGCAGTTCTTC.

The chain combines TRBV2 with TRBJ1-5; D not resolved. From germline, CDR1 is SNHLY and CDR2 FYNNEI. This CDR3 has 15 residues. Trimming removed 8 bases from V and 3 bases from J, with 17 bases in between. The CDR3 DNA reads as TGTGCCAGCCGCCGAGGGCTGACGGACAATCAGCCCCAGCATTTT. This translates into CASRRGLTDNQPQHF.

The chain's CDR3 is CASSLGQESYEQYF. The CDR3 DNA follows: TGTGCCAGCAGCCTGGGACAGGAGTCCTACGAGCAGTACTTC. The rearrangement links TRBV5-6 to TRBJ2-7, with 8 bases matching TRBD1. The germline V gene has CDR1 SGHDT and CDR2 YYEEEE. This CDR3 has 14 amino acids. The V gene end was trimmed by 4 bases and the J gene end by 1 base; junction bases not matched to a gene: 4. Supplemented by reference TRBV5-6 and TRBJ2-7, the full variable domain reads DAGVTQSPTHLIKTRGQQVTLRCSPKSGHDTVSWYQQALGQGPQFIFQYYEEEERQRGNFPDRFSGHQFPNYSSELNVNALLLGDSALYLCASSLGQESYEQYFGPGTRLTVT.

The rearrangement joins TRBV3-1 (or the pseudogene TRBV3-2) to TRBJ1-4; D unclear. V lost 2 bases and J lost 0, with 7 bases in between. The CDR3 runs 15 residues. Germline CDR1 LGHDT, CDR2 YNNKEL (reference sequence). CDR3 in amino acids: CASSQRRSTNEKLFF. The CDR3 DNA reads as TGTGCCAGCAGCCAAAGGAGGTCAACTAATGAAAAACTGTTTTTT.

The V and J genes are TRBV5-8 and TRBJ1-5; D may be TRBD1 (5 bases). The CDR3 length is 16 residues. The germline V gene has CDR1 SGHTS and CDR2 YDEGEE. Trimming shortened V by 4 bases and J by 3 bases, and 17 bases separated the two germline ends. The CDR3 loop is CASSPVRVSLNQPQHF. The CDR3, as DNA: TGTGCCAGCAGCCCGGTCAGGGTATCCCTCAATCAGCCCCAGCATTTT.

This sequence joins TRBV5-1 and TRBJ2-3; 10 bases line up with TRBD2. The CDR3 loop spans 16 amino acids. After removal of 4 bases from V and 2 bases from J, the junction contained 7 bases not matched to a gene. Germline V gene data show CDR1 as SGHRS and CDR2 as YFSETQ. The CDR3 sequence: CASSLGLADFTDTQYF. The CDR3 DNA follows: TGCGCCAGCAGCCTTGGACTAGCGGACTTCACAGATACGCAGTATTTT.

The rearrangement uses TRBV7-3 and TRBJ2-2; perhaps TRBD1 as D (6 bases). The V end lost 4 bases, the J end lost 2 bases, and 8 bases lay between the germline ends. The CDR3 sequence is 14 residues long. Germline values: CDR1 SGHTA, CDR2 FQGTGA. The CDR3 DNA reads as TGTGCCAGCAGCTCAGGGACAAACACCGGGGAGCTGTTTTTT. This gives the protein CASSSGTNTGELFF.

The chain recombines TRBV6-6 with TRBJ2-1; 8 nucleotides align to TRBD2. The V and J ends lost 2 bases and 4 bases, in that order; junction bases with no gene match: 4. The CDR3 is 15 residues long. The V gene's germline CDR1 is MNHNY and CDR2 SVGAGI (reference sequence). The CDR3 DNA sequence: TGTGCCAGCAGTTACGTGGCTAGCGGGTACAATGAGCAGTTCTTC. This gives the protein CASSYVASGYNEQFF.